Sequencing of this TCR beta chain was carried out in a study of blood T cell repertoires in COVID-19. In this sample, this clone turned up once. Profiled with immunoSEQ multiplex PCR; TCRdb holds only in-frame clones, not every one. The sample carries approximately 440,000 clones, approximately 88% recorded once. The germline V gene encodes CDR1 LGHDT and CDR2 YNNKEL (reference sequence). The CDR3 extends over 17 amino acids. Trimming left V 3 bases short and J 4 bases short, with 21 bases between. The chain recombines TRBV3-1 (or the pseudogene TRBV3-2) with TRBJ1-1; D is unresolved. Specimen: peripheral blood. This sequence originates from a woman aged 50 to 60 with COVID-19, enrolled during active disease. CDR3 loop: CASSQALEPGRGTEAFF. CDR3 in DNA: TGTGCCAGCAGCCAGGCGTTGGAACCCGGGAGAGGCACTGAAGCTTTCTTT.